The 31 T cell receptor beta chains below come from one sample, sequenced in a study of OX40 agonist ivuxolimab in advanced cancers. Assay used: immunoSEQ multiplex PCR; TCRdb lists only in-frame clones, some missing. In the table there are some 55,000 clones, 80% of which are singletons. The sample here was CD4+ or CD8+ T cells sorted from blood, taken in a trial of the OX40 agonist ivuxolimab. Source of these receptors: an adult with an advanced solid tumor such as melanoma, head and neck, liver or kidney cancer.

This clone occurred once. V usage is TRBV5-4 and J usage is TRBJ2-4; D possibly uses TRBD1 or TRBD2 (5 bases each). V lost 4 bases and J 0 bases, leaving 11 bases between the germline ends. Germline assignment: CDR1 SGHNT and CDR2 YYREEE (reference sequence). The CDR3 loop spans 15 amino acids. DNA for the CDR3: TGTGCCAGCAGCACAGCCGGGACAGCCAAAAACATTCAGTACTTC. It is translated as CASSTAGTAKNIQYF.

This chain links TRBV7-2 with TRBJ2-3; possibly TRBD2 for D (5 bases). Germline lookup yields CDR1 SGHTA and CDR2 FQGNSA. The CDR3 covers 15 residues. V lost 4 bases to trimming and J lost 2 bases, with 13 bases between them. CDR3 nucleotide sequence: TGTGCCAGCAGCTCCCATCGCGGGTCCACAGATACGCAGTATTTT. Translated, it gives CASSSHRGSTDTQYF.

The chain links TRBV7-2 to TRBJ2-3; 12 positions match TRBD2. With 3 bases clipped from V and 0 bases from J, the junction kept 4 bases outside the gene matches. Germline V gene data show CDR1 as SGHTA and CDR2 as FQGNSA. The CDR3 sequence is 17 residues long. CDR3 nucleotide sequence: TGTGCCAGCAGCTTGCTAGCGGGGGGGACTAGCACAGATACGCAGTATTTT. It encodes CASSLLAGGTSTDTQYF.

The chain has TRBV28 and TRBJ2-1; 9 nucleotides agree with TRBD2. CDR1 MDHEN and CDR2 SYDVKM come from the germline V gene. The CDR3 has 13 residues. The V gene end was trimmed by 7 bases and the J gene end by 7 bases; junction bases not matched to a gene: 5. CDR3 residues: CASISGSTNEQFF. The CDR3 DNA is TGTGCCAGCATTAGCGGGAGCACTAATGAGCAGTTCTTC.

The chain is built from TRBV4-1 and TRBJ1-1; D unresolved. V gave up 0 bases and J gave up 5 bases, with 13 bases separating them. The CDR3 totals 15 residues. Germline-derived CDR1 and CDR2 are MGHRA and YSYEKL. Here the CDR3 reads CASSQDPVRLTEAFF. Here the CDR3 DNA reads TGCGCCAGCAGCCAAGATCCGGTTAGGTTAACTGAAGCTTTCTTT.

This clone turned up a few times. CDR3 coding DNA: TGTGCCAGCAGTTCCCGGACTAGCGCTCTCTACGAGCAGTACTTC. This gives the protein CASSSRTSALYEQYF. The chain carries TRBV28 and TRBJ2-7; 9 bases are shared with TRBD2. Losses at the gene ends were 4 bases for V and 3 bases for J; bases not matched to a gene: 7. The CDR3 spans 15 residues. Germline V gene data show CDR1 as MDHEN and CDR2 as SYDVKM.

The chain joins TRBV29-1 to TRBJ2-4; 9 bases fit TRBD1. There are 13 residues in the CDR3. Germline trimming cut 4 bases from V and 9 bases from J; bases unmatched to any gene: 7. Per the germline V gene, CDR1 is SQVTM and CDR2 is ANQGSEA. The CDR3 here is CSVALPGQGIQYF. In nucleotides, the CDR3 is TGCAGCGTTGCTCTCCCGGGACAGGGCATTCAGTACTTC.

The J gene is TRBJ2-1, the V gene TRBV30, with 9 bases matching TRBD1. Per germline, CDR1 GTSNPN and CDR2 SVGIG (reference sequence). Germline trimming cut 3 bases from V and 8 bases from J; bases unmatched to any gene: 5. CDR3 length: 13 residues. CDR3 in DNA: TGTGCCTGGAGAGACAGGGGGTCGGATGAGCAGTTCTTC. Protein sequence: CAWRDRGSDEQFF. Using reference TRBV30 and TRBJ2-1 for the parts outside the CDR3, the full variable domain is SQTIHQWPATLVQPVGSPLSLECTVEGTSNPNLYWYRQAAGRGLQLLFYSVGIGQISSEVPQNLSASRPQDRQFILSSKKLLLSDSGFYLCAWRDRGSDEQFFGPGTRLTVL.

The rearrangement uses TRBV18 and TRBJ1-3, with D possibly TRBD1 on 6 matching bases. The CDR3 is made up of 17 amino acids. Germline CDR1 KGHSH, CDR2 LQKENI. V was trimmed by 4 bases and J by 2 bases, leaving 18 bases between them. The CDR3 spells CASSLRGDGATGNTIYF. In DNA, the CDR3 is TGTGCCAGCTCACTCAGGGGCGATGGGGCGACTGGAAACACCATATATTTT.

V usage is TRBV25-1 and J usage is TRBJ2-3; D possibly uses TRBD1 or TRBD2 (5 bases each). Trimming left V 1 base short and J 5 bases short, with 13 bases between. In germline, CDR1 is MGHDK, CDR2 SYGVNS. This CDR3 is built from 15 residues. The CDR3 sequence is CASSEWVGAIDTQYF. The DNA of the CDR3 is TGTGCCAGCAGTGAATGGGTCGGGGCAATAGATACGCAGTATTTT.

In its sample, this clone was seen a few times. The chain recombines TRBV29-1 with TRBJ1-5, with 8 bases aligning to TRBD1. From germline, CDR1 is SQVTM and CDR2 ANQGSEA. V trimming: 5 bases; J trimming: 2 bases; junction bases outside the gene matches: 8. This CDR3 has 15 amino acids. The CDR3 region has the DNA TGCAGCGTTTTGGACAGGGAGTCCGGCAATCAGCCCCAGCATTTT. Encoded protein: CSVLDRESGNQPQHF.

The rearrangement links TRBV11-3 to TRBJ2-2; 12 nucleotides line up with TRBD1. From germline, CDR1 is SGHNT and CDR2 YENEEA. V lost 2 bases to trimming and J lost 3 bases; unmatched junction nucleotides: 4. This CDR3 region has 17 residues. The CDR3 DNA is TGTGCCAGCAGCTTACAGGGACAGGGGGCCTACACCGGGGAGCTGTTTTTT. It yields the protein CASSLQGQGAYTGELFF.

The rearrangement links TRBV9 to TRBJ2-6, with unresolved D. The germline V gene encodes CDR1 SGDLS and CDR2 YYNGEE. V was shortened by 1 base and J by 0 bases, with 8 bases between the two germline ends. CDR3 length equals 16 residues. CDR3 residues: CASSVYPGSGANVLTF. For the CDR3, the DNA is TGTGCCAGCAGCGTATATCCCGGCTCTGGGGCCAACGTCCTGACTTTC.

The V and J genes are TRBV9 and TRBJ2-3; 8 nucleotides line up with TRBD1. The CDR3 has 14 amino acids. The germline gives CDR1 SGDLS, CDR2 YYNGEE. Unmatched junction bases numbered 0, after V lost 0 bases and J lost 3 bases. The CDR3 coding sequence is TGTGCCAGCAGCGTAGGACAGGGGACAGATACGCAGTATTTT. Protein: CASSVGQGTDTQYF.

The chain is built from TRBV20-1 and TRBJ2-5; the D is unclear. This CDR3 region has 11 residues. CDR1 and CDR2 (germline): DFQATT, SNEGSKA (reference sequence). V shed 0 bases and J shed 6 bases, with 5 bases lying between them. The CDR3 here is CSARDLKTQYF. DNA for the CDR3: TGCAGTGCTAGAGATTTAAAGACCCAGTACTTC.

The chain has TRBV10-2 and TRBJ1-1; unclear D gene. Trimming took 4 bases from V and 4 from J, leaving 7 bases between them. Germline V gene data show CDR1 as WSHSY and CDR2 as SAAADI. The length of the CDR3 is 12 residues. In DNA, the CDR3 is TGCGCCAGCAGTGCTGGTACCACTGAAGCTTTCTTT. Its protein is CASSAGTTEAFF.

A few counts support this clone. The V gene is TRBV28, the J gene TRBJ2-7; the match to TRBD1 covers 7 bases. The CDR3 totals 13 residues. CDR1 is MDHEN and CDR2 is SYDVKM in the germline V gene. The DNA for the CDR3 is TGTGCAATTACGACAGGGAGCTCCTACGAGCAGTACTTC. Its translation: CAITTGSSYEQYF.

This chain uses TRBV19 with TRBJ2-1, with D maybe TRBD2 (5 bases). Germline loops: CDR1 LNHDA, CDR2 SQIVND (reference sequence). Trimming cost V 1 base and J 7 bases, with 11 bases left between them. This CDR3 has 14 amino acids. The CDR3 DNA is TGTGCCAGTAGTATAGGGAGAGGCGGGAATGAGCAGTTCTTC. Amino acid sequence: CASSIGRGGNEQFF.

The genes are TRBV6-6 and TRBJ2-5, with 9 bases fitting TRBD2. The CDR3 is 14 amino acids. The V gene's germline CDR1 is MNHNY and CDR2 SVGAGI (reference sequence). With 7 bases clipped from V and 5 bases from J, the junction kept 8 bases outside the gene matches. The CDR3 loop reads CASTPAGGGETQYF. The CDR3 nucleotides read TGTGCCAGCACTCCAGCGGGGGGCGGTGAGACCCAGTACTTC.

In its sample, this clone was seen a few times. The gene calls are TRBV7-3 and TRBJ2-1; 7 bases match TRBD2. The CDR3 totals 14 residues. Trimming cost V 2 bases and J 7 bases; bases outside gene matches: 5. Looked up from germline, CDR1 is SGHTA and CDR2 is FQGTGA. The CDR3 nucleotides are TGTGCCAGCAGCTTAGCGGGAGCGGCTAATGAGCAGTTCTTC. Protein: CASSLAGAANEQFF. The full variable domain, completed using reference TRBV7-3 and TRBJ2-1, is GAGVSQTPSNKVTEKGKYVELRCDPISGHTALYWYRQSLGQGPEFLIYFQGTGAADDSGLPNDRFFAVRPEGSVSTLKIQRTERGDSAVYLCASSLAGAANEQFFGPGTRLTVL.

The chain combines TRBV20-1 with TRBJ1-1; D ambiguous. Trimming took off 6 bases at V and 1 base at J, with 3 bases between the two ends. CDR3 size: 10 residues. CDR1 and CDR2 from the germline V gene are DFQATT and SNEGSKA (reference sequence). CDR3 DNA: TGCAGTGCCCGGAACACTGAAGCTTTCTTT. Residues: CSARNTEAFF.

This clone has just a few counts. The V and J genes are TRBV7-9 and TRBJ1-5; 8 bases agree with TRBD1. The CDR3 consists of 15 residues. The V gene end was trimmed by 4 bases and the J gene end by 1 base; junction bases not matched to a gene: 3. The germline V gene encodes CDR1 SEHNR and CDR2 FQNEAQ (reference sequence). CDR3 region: CASSSTGESNQPQHF. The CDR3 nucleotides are TGTGCCAGCAGCTCGACAGGGGAAAGCAATCAGCCCCAGCATTTT.

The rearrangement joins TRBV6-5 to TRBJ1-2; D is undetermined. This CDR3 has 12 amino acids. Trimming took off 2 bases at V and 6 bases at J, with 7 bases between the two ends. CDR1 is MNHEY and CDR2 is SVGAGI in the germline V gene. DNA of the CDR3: TGTGCCAGCAGTTACGGTCCTGATGGCTACACCTTC. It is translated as CASSYGPDGYTF.

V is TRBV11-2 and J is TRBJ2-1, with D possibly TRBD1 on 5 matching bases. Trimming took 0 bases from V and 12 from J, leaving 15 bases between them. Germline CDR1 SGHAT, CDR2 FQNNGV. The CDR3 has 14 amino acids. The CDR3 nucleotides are TGTGCCAGCAGCTTAGATAAGGGGCCCCGAGGGCAGTTCTTC. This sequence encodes CASSLDKGPRGQFF.

CDR3 residues: CASSNTGSSGNTIYF. CDR3 sequence (DNA): TGCGCCAGCAGCAACACAGGGAGCTCTGGAAACACCATATATTTT. The J gene is TRBJ1-3, the V gene TRBV5-1; possible D gene TRBD1, 6 bases. The CDR3 is made up of 15 amino acids. Germline-derived CDR1 and CDR2 are SGHRS and YFSETQ. The V end was cut by 4 bases, the J end by 0 bases, with 11 bases between.

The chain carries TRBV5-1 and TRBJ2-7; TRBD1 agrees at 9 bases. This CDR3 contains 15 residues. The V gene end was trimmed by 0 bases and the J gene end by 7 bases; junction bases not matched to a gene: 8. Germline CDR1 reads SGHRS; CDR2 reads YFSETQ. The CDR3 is CASSLAGTGTGEQYF. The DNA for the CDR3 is TGCGCCAGCAGCTTGGCCGGGACAGGGACTGGGGAGCAGTACTTC.

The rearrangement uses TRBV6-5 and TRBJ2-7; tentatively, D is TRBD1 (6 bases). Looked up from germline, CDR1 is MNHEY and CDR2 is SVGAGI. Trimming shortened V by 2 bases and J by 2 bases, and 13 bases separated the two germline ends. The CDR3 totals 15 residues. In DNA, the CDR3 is TGTGCCAGCAGTTACAGGGGCCAGGGGACCTACGAGCAGTACTTC. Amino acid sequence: CASSYRGQGTYEQYF.

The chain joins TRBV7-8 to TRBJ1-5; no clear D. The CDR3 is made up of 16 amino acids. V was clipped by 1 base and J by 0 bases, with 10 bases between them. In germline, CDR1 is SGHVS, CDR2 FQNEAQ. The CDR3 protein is CASSLVRTASNQPQHF. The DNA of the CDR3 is TGTGCCAGCAGCTTAGTTCGGACCGCTAGCAATCAGCCCCAGCATTTT.

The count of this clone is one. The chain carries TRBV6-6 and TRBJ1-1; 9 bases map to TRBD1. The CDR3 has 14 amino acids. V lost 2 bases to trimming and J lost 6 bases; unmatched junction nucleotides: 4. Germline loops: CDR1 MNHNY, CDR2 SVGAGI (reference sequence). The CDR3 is CASSYPGDRAEAFF. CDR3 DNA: TGTGCCAGCAGTTACCCCGGGGACAGGGCTGAAGCTTTCTTT.

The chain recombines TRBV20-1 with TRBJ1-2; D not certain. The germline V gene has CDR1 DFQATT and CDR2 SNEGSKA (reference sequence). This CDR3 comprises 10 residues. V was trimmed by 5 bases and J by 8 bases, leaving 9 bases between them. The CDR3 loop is CSAGSEGYTF. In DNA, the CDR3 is TGCAGTGCTGGCTCAGAGGGCTACACCTTC.

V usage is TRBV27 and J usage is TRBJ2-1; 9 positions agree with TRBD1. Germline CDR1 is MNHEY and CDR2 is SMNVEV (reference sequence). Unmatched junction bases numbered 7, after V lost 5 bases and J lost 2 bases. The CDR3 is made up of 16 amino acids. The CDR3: CASSRLGQGTYNEQFF. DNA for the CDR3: TGTGCCAGCAGTCGACTCGGACAGGGGACCTACAATGAGCAGTTCTTC.